Described below is a single T cell receptor beta chain sequence and its context. This clonotype has only a few counts. The antigen it recognizes is unknown. One base away there is no much larger clone; base qualities are not given. The data were obtained in a study of CD8 T cells in Susac syndrome (dated by TCRdb to the late 2010s). Turning to the overall study: Repertoire sequencing was used to test whether CD8+ T cell activation and differentiation in Susac syndrome was antigen driven. Clonality of the CD8+ T cell repertoire was compared between eleven to twelve healthy donors, about 14 Susac syndrome patients and 15 multiple sclerosis patients.

The germline V gene (reference sequence) yields SEHNR for CDR1 and FQNEAQ for CDR2. The CDR3 runs 13 amino acids, cysteine and phenylalanine included. Only the CDR3 part of the read is kept: 39 bases, read in frame from the first base. Trimming takes 8 bases from V and 9 bases from J, and the germline ends sit 20 bases apart. High-throughput TCR beta sequencing profiled peripheral blood CD8+ and CD4+ T cells from healthy donors, Susac syndrome patients and multiple sclerosis patients. Multiple sclerosis controls were treatment-naive patients with stable or active relapsing-remitting disease fulfilling revised McDonald criteria. Bulk CD8+ and CD4+ T cells were purified by magnetic negative isolation, whereas CD8+ TEMRA cells were enriched by FACS. Blood was drawn into EDTA tubes, processed within 24 hours, and PBMCs were isolated by density gradient centrifugation. PBMCs intended for TCR sequencing were cryopreserved in liquid nitrogen and thawed later in a water bath at 37 degrees C. Purity of sorted or isolated CD4+, CD8+ and CD8+ TEMRA cells was at least 90%.

RNA was extracted using the RNeasy kit, and about 0.45 to 1 ug of the RNA was reverse transcribed with random hexamers. The immunoSEQ multiplex PCR assay, covering 54 Vbeta and 13 Jbeta segments, was used to amplify TCR beta CDR3 regions. Bias from PCR amplification was corrected by using a synthetic template baseline for primer optimization and for computational correction. Turning to the authors' computational methods: Reads were assigned to V, D and J genes according to IMGT and analyzed in immunoSEQ Analyzer, with only productive sequences retained. To calculate clonality, Shannon entropy was normalized by log2 of the number of productive unique sequences and then subtracted from one. Public and private clones were assessed among the 100 most prevalent clones of each patient and control. A clone was defined as Susac-specific if it was absent from the healthy and MS cohorts, from some 980 published viral clones and from other ImmuneACCESS disease sequences. TCRdb reran the public reads through fastp at Q25 and MiXCR, keeping productive beta chains. Identical CDR3 protein sequences are pooled into one entry, listed with their most common genes and DNA. These V and J calls rely on TCRdb rather than the paper's analysis. A total of a few hundred thousand distinct CDR3 sequences appear in this sample, around 90% of them only once. 0.1% to 0.15% of the sample is in the top ten clones.

General findings and caveats noted by the study authors: The study acknowledged that relatively few individuals were included in the TCR sequencing and HLA analysis.

The chain couples TRBV7-9 to TRBJ2-7; perhaps TRBD1 is the D gene, with 5 bases matching. The sample taken for sequencing was CD8+ T cells from PBMCs. This TCR was sampled from a human donor with multiple sclerosis. Here is the DNA: TGTGCCAGCGGACCGACAGAGGTCTATGGGCAGTACTTC. This translates into CASGPTEVYGQYF.